Sequencing of this T cell receptor (beta chain) was carried out in a study of T cells expressing NK-cell markers. The germline V gene encodes CDR1 SGHNT and CDR2 YYREEE (reference sequence). This CDR3 is built from 15 residues. TCRdb reprocessed the 5' RACE reads, with one entry per CDR3 protein and no DNA. This sample contains 200,000 to 300,000 distinct CDR3 sequences. The receptor's source is a man aged 18 to 35 in good health. V usage is TRBV5-4 and J usage is TRBJ2-2; as DNA is missing, the TRBD2 call by TCRdb cannot be tested. Sequencing was done on a sample of blood T cells: a sorted CD56 or NKG2C T cell subset, CD4+ or CD8+ T cells, or bulk PBMC T cells (not recorded which). CDR3 in amino acids: CASSFGGTSAGELFF.